The 10 T cell receptor beta chains reported below all come from one sample, sequenced in a study of a mutant IDH1 vaccine in newly diagnosed glioma. TCRdb's copy holds only in-frame clones and misses some; the assay was immunoSEQ multiplex PCR. Of under 45,000 clones in the sample, 70% to 85% are singletons; the top ten hold less than 3%. Time point in this sample: week 23, last vaccination. Doses consisted of 300 ug of mutant IDH1 20-mer peptide each, paired with topical imiquimod. The antigens for these receptors are not known. The material was PBMCs, obtained from a glioma patient whose treatment included an IDH1 peptide vaccine. Source of these receptors: a woman aged 18-30 years with glioma. Some clones in this sample may be carry-over from other donors' samples.

The chain couples TRBV9 to TRBJ2-5, with TRBD2 matching over 11 bases. V dropped 1 base and J dropped 5; count of bases not matched to a gene: 4. The germline CDR1 and CDR2 sequences are SGDLS and YYNGEE. The CDR3 loop spans 15 amino acids. This CDR3 is CASSVKASGGETQYF. CDR3 DNA: TGTGCCAGCAGCGTAAAGGCTAGCGGGGGGGAGACCCAGTACTTC.

This clone appeared a single time. The chain employs TRBV6-1 and TRBJ2-7, with a possible D match to TRBD2 (6 bases). Germline lookup yields CDR1 MNHNS and CDR2 SASEGT. Trimming removed 3 bases at V and 3 bases at J, with 15 bases between. This CDR3 spans 15 amino acids. The CDR3 loop reads CASSDTGLPLYEQYF. CDR3 coding DNA: TGTGCCAGCAGTGATACGGGACTCCCTCTCTACGAGCAGTACTTC.

The chain joins TRBV9 to TRBJ2-1; D is unresolved. The CDR3 length is 13 residues. The V gene lost 5 bases and the J gene lost 8 bases, with 14 bases spanning the gap. The germline V gene encodes CDR1 SGDLS and CDR2 YYNGEE. CDR3 nucleotide sequence: TGTGCCAGCAGTCGGACCCTGGACGATGAGCAGTTCTTC. Its translation: CASSRTLDDEQFF.

The V call is TRBV7-2, the J call TRBJ2-3; 8 nucleotides agree with TRBD1. Unmatched junction bases numbered 9, after V lost 5 bases and J lost 5 bases. Germline CDR1 reads SGHTA; CDR2 reads FQGNSA. The CDR3 extends over 15 amino acids. The CDR3 region has the DNA TGTGCCAGCAGCCGGGTCCAGGGGGCGGGAGATACGCAGTATTTT. Protein product: CASSRVQGAGDTQYF.

This clone was observed a few times. The rearrangement links TRBV28 to TRBJ1-5, with D hard to call. V was clipped by 8 bases and J by 5 bases, with 13 bases between them. There are 13 residues in the CDR3. Germline V CDR1 and CDR2: MDHEN, SYDVKM. CDR3 coding DNA: TGTGCCAGCCTGGACGAGCGGGATCAGCCCCAGCATTTT. It translates to CASLDERDQPQHF.

The V call is TRBV7-9, the J call TRBJ1-2; weak D call: TRBD1 (5 bases). V was trimmed by 5 bases and J by 4 bases, leaving 11 bases between them. CDR1 and CDR2 (germline): SEHNR, FQNEAQ (reference sequence). This CDR3 spans 13 amino acids. The CDR3 sequence is CASSQRGGYGYTF. The CDR3 nucleotides are TGTGCCAGCAGCCAAAGGGGAGGCTATGGCTACACCTTC.

V is TRBV9 and J is TRBJ2-2, with D perhaps assigned TRBD1 or TRBD2 (6 bases each). The V end lost 0 bases, the J end lost 3 bases, and 15 bases lay between the germline ends. Germline V gene lookup returns CDR1 SGDLS and CDR2 YYNGEE. This CDR3 is built from 17 residues. CDR3 region: CASSVEDLGGDTGELFF. The CDR3 DNA reads as TGTGCCAGCAGCGTAGAAGACCTGGGGGGCGACACCGGGGAGCTGTTTTTT.

The sample holds one count of this clone. CDR3: CASSKIGDNYGYTF. In nucleotides, the CDR3 is TGCGCCAGCAGCAAGATAGGGGACAACTATGGCTACACCTTC. V gene TRBV5-1 combines with J gene TRBJ1-2, with a possible D match to TRBD1 (5 bases). The CDR3 sequence is 14 residues long. V was pared by 4 bases and J by 2 bases, with 12 bases between. Germline loops: CDR1 SGHRS, CDR2 YFSETQ.

The chain couples TRBV7-2 to TRBJ2-7; 9 bases fit TRBD1. The germline gives CDR1 SGHTA, CDR2 FQGNSA. This CDR3 region has 14 residues. The V and J ends lost 5 bases and 6 bases, in that order; junction bases with no gene match: 8. The DNA for the CDR3 is TGTGCCAGCAGCCTCGGGACAGGGTTGGGCGAGCAGTACTTC. Translation: CASSLGTGLGEQYF.

This chain links TRBV21-1 with TRBJ2-6. TRBV21-1 represents a pseudogene. This CDR3 region has 22 residues. CDR3 protein: CASSKIPQALGYRVSGANVLTF. Here the CDR3 DNA reads TGTGCCAGCAGCAAAATCCCGCAGGCCCTCGGTTATCGGGTATCTGGGGCCAACGTCCTGACTTTC.